This TCR beta chain was recorded in a study of blood T cell repertoires in COVID-19. Study-level information: The origin of the acute and convalescent COVID-19 samples was the United States, Italy and Spain. Sources were T cells, B-cell-depleted T cells, or PBMCs; the material itself was cDNA or gDNA.

Per the original methods: By means of reference gene primer amplification, nucleated cell counts were estimated. Assay: immunoSEQ multiplex PCR; the TCRdb copy retains only in-frame clones and omits some. V, J and clone size were drawn from that table, and D and trimming were deduced from the DNA. The repertoire holds 160,000 or so clones, with 84% as singletons. Germline-derived CDR1 and CDR2 are WNHNN and SYGVQD (reference sequence). The CDR3 is made up of 13 amino acids. Unmatched junction bases numbered 4, after V lost 7 bases and J lost 2 bases. This clonotype originated in a woman aged 45-65 years with acute or convalescent COVID-19. The chain carries TRBV10-1 and TRBJ2-7, with 8 bases matching TRBD2. The sample consisted of peripheral blood. The CDR3 sequence: CASTSGGTYEQYF. CDR3 sequence (DNA): TGCGCCAGCACCAGCGGGGGAACCTACGAGCAGTACTTC.